The rows below give T cell receptor beta chains drawn from one sample of a study of T cell changes during pregnancy in multiple sclerosis. Assay used: immunoSEQ multiplex PCR; TCRdb lists only in-frame clones, some missing. Of about 75,000 clones detected, around 94% appear once; the ten largest clones hold approximately 0.15%. The source was CD4+ T cells from peripheral blood mononuclear cells, collected after pregnancy. The receptors here all came from a female donor with multiple sclerosis, enrolled in a pregnancy study. Both conserved end residues are part of each CDR3. Rows give clone size only sometimes, using once, few, many, or a class for an expanded clone.

>.|TRBV15|TRBJ2-3
CATNNRGTDTQYF
>.|TRBV5-4|TRBJ2-3
CASSLVVTSSTDTQYF
>.|TRBV27|TRBJ2-7
CASSFFPPGQLSYEQYF
>.|TRBV28|TRBJ1-2
CASRTGGSGYGYTF
>.|TRBV10-2|TRBJ2-3
CASLGGYSTDTQYF
>.|TRBV28|TRBJ1-5
CASSLVRIVNQPQHF
>.|TRBV5-4|TRBJ2-7
CASSLAQFPFGGEQYF
>.|TRBV6-4|TRBJ1-2
CASSYAGPPLQGQGYTF
>.|TRBV25-1|TRBJ2-2
CASSEPRLENTGELFF
>.|TRBV5-1|TRBJ2-7
CASSPGGLRLYEQYF
>.|TRBV7-9|TRBJ1-1
CASSLAGARTEAFF
>.|TRBV7-2|TRBJ2-2
CASSLGGTSGVLTGELFF
>.|TRBV6-1|TRBJ2-7
CASSVMDRGEQYF
>.|TRBV28|TRBJ2-3
CASSLRVPDTQYF
>.|TRBV7-6|TRBJ1-4
CASSLNGPGGNEKLFF
>once|TRBV9|TRBJ2-7
CASSPRPGTGTHEQYF
>.|TRBV28|TRBJ2-7
CASSRSGLAGGVEQYF
>.|TRBV19|TRBJ2-6
CASSRDRGTSGANVLTF
>.|TRBV7-9|TRBJ2-7
CASSFRDRASF
>.|TRBV2|TRBJ1-1
CASILRGTQRNTEAFF
>.|TRBV11-2|TRBJ2-2
CASRPRAGRRGTGELFF
>.|TRBV6-5|TRBJ1-2
CASSYSPSPNGGYTF
>.|TRBV5-1|TRBJ2-2
CASSLLQTNTGELFF
>.|TRBV19|TRBJ1-5
CASSIVGVLRQGANQPQHF
>.|TRBV5-1|TRBJ2-1
CASSAIAGGPYNEQFF
>.|TRBV19|TRBJ1-1
CASSMGGSTEAFF
>.|TRBV18|TRBJ2-2
CASSPPAGAVFF
>once|TRBV19|TRBJ1-2
CASSSGAGGRGYTF
>.|TRBV6-1|TRBJ2-3
CASSEKRGGSTDTQYF
>.|TRBV19|TRBJ2-1
CASSHWGGQNEQFF
>once|TRBV5-1|TRBJ1-2
CASSLVPGPDYGYTF
>.|TRBV28|TRBJ1-2
CASSWTPNYGYTF
>.|TRBV15|TRBJ1-1
CATSRDPGNTEAFF
>.|TRBV6-5|TRBJ2-2
CAIRTTGELFF
>.|TRBV15|TRBJ1-3
CATSRDSTVSGNTIYF
>once|TRBV11-2|TRBJ2-7
CASSVREPSSYEQYF
>.|TRBV6-1|TRBJ1-5
CASSEPRSNQPQHF
>.|TRBV28|TRBJ2-3
CASSRGGLRGSTQYF
>.|TRBV7-7|TRBJ2-1
CASSLAGGHEQFF
>.|TRBV27|TRBJ1-1
CASSLEGGGTEAFF
>.|TRBV5-5|TRBJ2-1
CASSLLGSQAGSYNEQFF
>.|TRBV11-2|TRBJ2-7
CASSFRTSGSRSYEQYF
>.|TRBV6-1|TRBJ2-1
CASSSISGRAGLLF
>.|TRBV11-1|TRBJ2-1
CASSLASSYNEQFF
>.|TRBV6-5|TRBJ1-6
CASSYKPSSYNSPLHF
>.|TRBV7-2|TRBJ2-1
CASRGLDEQFF
>.|TRBV6-1|TRBJ2-7
CASSRFLRSDEQYF
>.|TRBV5-4|TRBJ2-1
CASSLPGSEQFF
>.|TRBV5-4|TRBJ1-1
CASSAGQGAWNTEAFF
>.|TRBV5-8|TRBJ2-6
CASSLAVAGANVLTF
>.|TRBV4-2|TRBJ2-2
CASSQPRGFGELFF
>.|TRBV2|TRBJ2-6
CASRDRNSGANVLTF
>.|TRBV10-3|TRBJ2-1
CAIRSGQGSYEQFF
>once|TRBV28|TRBJ2-5
CASSLLSRQETQYF
>.|TRBV5-1|TRBJ2-1
CASSSGQLSSYNEQFF
>.|TRBV10-3|TRBJ2-5
CATGRGSQETQYF
>.|TRBV28|TRBJ1-3
CASSLVPGQRGNTIYF
>few|TRBV28|TRBJ2-7
CASRGTGFYEQYF
>.|TRBV28|TRBJ2-7
CASSLFRPGQGPRVGVQYF
>.|TRBV2|TRBJ2-3
CASRRLAGGFTDTQYF